Each of the 21 T cell receptor delta chains below was sequenced from the same sample in a study of gammadelta T cells in human blood. TCRdb reanalysed the RT-PCR reads via CATT. This table holds hundreds of delta-chain clones, roughly 63% found once. The sequenced sample consisted of Vgamma9Vdelta2 gamma-delta T cells from adult blood. The receptors stem from a human donor.

Details on this clone: This DNA's translation and the protein TCRdb lists, from a much larger clone, do not match at residue 22, likely due to a read error; the protein shown is translated from the DNA. This chain connects TRAV29/DV5 to TRDJ3; TRDD3 agrees at 8 bases. This CDR3 spans 23 amino acids. Germline CDR1 and CDR2: NSMFDY and ISSIKDK. The CDR3: CAARYSFPPGAGGRPWDTRQMIF. The CDR3 DNA reads as TGTGCAGCAAGATACTCCTTCCCCCCAGGGGCTGGGGGACGACCCTGGGACACCCGACAGATGATTTTC.

With regard to this clone: A far larger clone is one base from this, pointing to a likely read error. Other DNA sequences in this specimen translate into the identical CDR3. The chain couples TRDV2 to TRDJ1; the match to TRDD3 covers 9 bases. The CDR3 totals 18 residues. The ends lost 3 bases at V and 0 bases at J; junction bases unmatched: 13. Germline values: CDR1 GEAIGNYY, CDR2 EKD. CDR3 sequence reads: CACDEITGGAPYTDKLIF. The CDR3, as DNA: TGTGCCTGTGACGAGATTACTGGGGGAGCGCCGTACACCGATAAACTCATCTTT.

About this clone itself: A read error is the likely source, as a far larger clone sits one nucleotide away. Additional DNA sequences in this sample encode the identical CDR3. The chain couples TRDV2 to TRDJ1; D possibly corresponds to TRDD3 (6 bases). Germline V lookup: CDR1 GEAIGNYY, CDR2 EKD. This CDR3 spans 14 amino acids. The CDR3 reads CACDTMGVTDKLIF. CDR3 sequence (DNA): TGTGCTTGTGACACCATGGGGGTTACCGATAAACTCATCTTT.

With regard to this clone: The protein TCRdb gives is from a much larger clone and does not agree with this DNA's translation at residue 13, likely a read error; the protein shown here comes from the DNA. The chain carries TRDV2 and TRDJ1; D is possibly TRDD3 (6 bases). This CDR3 is 15 amino acids long. Germline assignment: CDR1 GEAIGNYY and CDR2 EKD. The CDR3 DNA is TGTGCCTGTGACATGGCGGGGATCGGAACCGATAAACGCATCTTT. Protein sequence: CACDMAGIGTDKRIF.

Comments on this clone: A far larger clone is just one base off, so this is likely a read error. The J gene is TRDJ1, the V gene TRDV2, with 11 bases lining up with TRDD3. The CDR3 has 17 amino acids. Germline trimming cut 4 bases from V and 0 bases from J; bases unmatched to any gene: 9. Per the germline V gene, CDR1 is GEAIGNYY and CDR2 is EKD. The DNA of the CDR3 is TGTGCCTGTGATATACTGGGGGATATCGAGGACACCGATAAACTCATCTTT. Its protein is CACDILGDIEDTDKLIF.

Concerning this clone: TCRdb's entry gives the protein of a much larger clone, which mismatches this DNA's translation at residue 8, likely from a read error; the protein reported here is translated from the DNA. The rearrangement links TRAV29/DV5 to TRDJ3; D might be TRDD3 (8 bases). CDR3 length equals 23 residues. Trimming shortened V by 2 bases and J by 2 bases, and 32 bases separated the two germline ends. Looked up from germline, CDR1 is NSMFDY and CDR2 is ISSIKDK. The CDR3 bases are TGTGCAGCAAGATACTCCTTCCTCCCAGGGGCTGGGGGACGACCCTGGGACACCCGACAGATGTTTTTC. This codes for CAARYSFLPGAGGRPWDTRQMFF.

This clone was seen only once. One base separates it from a far larger clone, so it is likely a read error. Different DNA sequences within this sample yield the same CDR3. The chain links TRDV2 to TRDJ1; 13 bases match TRDD3. After removal of 0 bases from V and 3 bases from J, the junction contained 18 bases not matched to a gene. This CDR3 is built from 21 residues. Germline lookup yields CDR1 GEAIGNYY and CDR2 EKD. In DNA form, the CDR3 reads TGTGCCTGTGACACCGTCCTGACCTCGCGACTGGGGGATACGGGGGCCGATAAACTCATCTTT. This codes for CACDTVLTSRLGDTGADKLIF.

To note about this clone: It is likely a read error: a sequence one base away is far more abundant. Different DNA sequences within this sample yield the same CDR3. The chain combines TRDV2 with TRDJ1, with 10 bases lining up with TRDD3. J gave up 2 bases and V 2 bases, and 13 bases lay outside the gene matches. The germline V gene has CDR1 GEAIGNYY and CDR2 EKD. The CDR3 is made up of 18 amino acids. In nucleotides, the CDR3 is TGTGCCTGTGACAAACTTACTACTGGGGGATTGAGAACCGATAAACTCATCTTT. This codes for CACDKLTTGGLRTDKLIF.

Notes on this clone: A far larger clone is just one base off, so this is likely a read error. The V and J genes are TRDV2 and TRDJ1, with 11 bases that match TRDD3. The CDR3 extends over 16 amino acids. Germline CDR1 GEAIGNYY, CDR2 EKD. CDR3 sequence: CACDHVGDTGTNKLIF. The CDR3 DNA follows: TGTGCCTGTGACCACGTGGGGGATACGGGCACCAATAAACTCATCTTT.

This chain joins TRDV2 and TRDJ1; 7 nucleotides align to TRDD3. V gave up 1 base and J gave up 0 bases; unmatched junction bases: 16. The CDR3 consists of 19 residues. Germline V gene sequence: CDR1 GEAIGNYY, CDR2 EKD. The CDR3 sequence: CACDTIPDSGGINTDKLIF. The CDR3 bases are TGTGCCTGTGACACGATCCCGGATTCTGGGGGTATAAACACCGATAAACTCATCTTT.

As regards this clone: With a far larger clone one base away, a read error is the likely cause. V and J are TRAV29/DV5 and TRDJ3; 8 bases agree with TRDD3. The ends lost 2 bases at V and 2 bases at J; junction bases unmatched: 24. Germline V gene lookup returns CDR1 NSMFDY and CDR2 ISSIKDK. The CDR3 is 23 residues long. CDR3 in amino acids: CAARFSFPPGAGGRPWDTRQMFF. CDR3 nucleotide sequence: TGTGCAGCAAGATTCTCCTTCCCCCCAGGGGCTGGGGGACGACCCTGGGACACCCGACAGATGTTTTTC.

The sample holds a few counts of this clone. This likely traces to a read error, being one base from a far larger clone. V gene TRAV29/DV5 combines with J gene TRDJ3; 8 bases fit TRDD3. The V gene's germline CDR1 is NSMFDY and CDR2 ISSIKDK. CDR3 length: 23 residues. CDR3: CAARYSFPPGAGGRPWDTRQIFF. The CDR3 coding sequence is TGTGCAGCAAGATACTCCTTCCCCCCAGGGGCTGGGGGACGACCCTGGGACACCCGACAGATATTTTTC.

Points on this clone: It differs at one base from a far larger clone, so likely a read error. This sequence joins TRDV2 and TRDJ1, with 9 bases aligning to TRDD3. CDR3 length equals 14 residues. Germline V lookup: CDR1 GEAIGNYY, CDR2 EKD. The V segment lost 3 bases and the J segment 6 bases; nucleotides outside the gene matches: 7. The CDR3 nucleotides read TGTGCCTGTGACCCCATACTGGGGGACAATAAACTCATCTTT. Its translation: CACDPILGDNKLIF.

Concerning this clone itself: This is likely an artifact of a read error, given a far larger clone one base away. V gene TRDV2 combines with J gene TRDJ1; a weak D match, TRDD3 (6 bases). Germline V gives CDR1 GEAIGNYY, CDR2 EKD. V was pared by 0 bases and J by 0 bases, with 16 bases between. The CDR3 loop spans 17 amino acids. Here the CDR3 reads CACDTVTGGPNTDKLIF. The CDR3 DNA reads TGTGCCTGTGACACCGTAACCGGGGGACCTAACACCGATAAACTCATCTTT.

With regard to this clone: A far larger clone is one base from this, pointing to a likely read error. In the same sample, other DNA sequences code for this CDR3. The chain has TRDV2 and TRDJ1, with 12 bases that match TRDD3. Germline V CDR1 and CDR2: GEAIGNYY, EKD. The CDR3 has 16 amino acids. The CDR3 nucleotides are TGTGCATGTGACGGTCTGGGGGATACGGAGACAAATAAACTCATCTTT. Amino acid sequence: CACDGLGDTETNKLIF.

By share of the sample, this clone is medium-sized. V and J are TRDV2 and TRDJ1, with TRDD3 identical over 11 bases. The CDR3 is 19 amino acids. Germline V gives CDR1 GEAIGNYY, CDR2 EKD. V shed 0 bases, J shed 0 bases, and the junction held 11 bases outside the gene matches. The DNA for the CDR3 is TGTGCCTGTGACACCGTTTCTGGGGGATACCCGAATCACACCGATAAACTCATCTTT. This encodes CACDTVSGGYPNHTDKLIF.

Points on this clone: The mismatch at residue 13 between this DNA's translation and the TCRdb protein of a much larger clone likely reflects a read error; the protein shown is translated from the DNA. This sequence joins TRDV2 and TRDJ1, with D perhaps matching TRDD2 (6 bases). The CDR3 contains 19 residues. Trimming took off 0 bases at V and 3 bases at J, with 25 bases between the two ends. Germline lookup yields CDR1 GEAIGNYY and CDR2 EKD. The CDR3 loop is CACDTVAGPTGGRSDKLIF. The DNA for the CDR3 is TGTGCCTGTGACACCGTAGCCGGTCCTACGGGTGGGAGATCCGATAAACTCATCTTT.

Remarks on this clone: This likely traces to a read error, being one base from a far larger clone. Within the sample, other DNA sequences also encode this same CDR3. The V gene is TRDV2, the J gene TRDJ3, with 10 bases that match TRDD3. The CDR3 is 14 amino acids. Germline values: CDR1 GEAIGNYY, CDR2 EKD. The V and J ends lost 7 bases and 12 bases, in that order; junction bases with no gene match: 8. The CDR3 is CACDLLGDIRQMFF. CDR3 nucleotide sequence: TGTGCCTGCGACTTGCTGGGGGATATCCGACAGATGTTTTTC.

This clone qualifies as medium-sized (0.01 to 0.1%). The genes are TRDV2 and TRDJ1, with TRDD3 matching over 7 bases. The CDR3 has 16 amino acids. CDR1 is GEAIGNYY, CDR2 EKD, per germline. V dropped 3 bases and J dropped 1; count of bases not matched to a gene: 10. The CDR3 protein is CACDYLLGASTDKLIF. CDR3 DNA: TGTGCCTGTGACTACCTCCTGGGGGCCAGCACCGATAAACTCATCTTT.

Sample share makes this clone large. Other DNA sequences within the sample encode an identical CDR3. This chain joins TRDV2 and TRDJ3; TRDD3 matches at 8 bases. The CDR3 contains 18 residues. From germline, CDR1 is GEAIGNYY and CDR2 EKD. V lost 0 bases and J lost 0; bases outside the gene matches: 3. CDR3 nucleotides: TGTGCCTGTGACACCGGCTGGGGGAACTCCTGGGACACCCGACAGATGTTTTTC. Residues: CACDTGWGNSWDTRQMFF.

V usage is TRDV2 and J usage is TRDJ1; TRDD3 aligns across 13 bases. The CDR3 has 18 residues. CDR1 is GEAIGNYY and CDR2 is EKD in the germline V gene. V lost 3 bases to trimming and J lost 9 bases; unmatched junction nucleotides: 18. CDR3 residues: CACDPVLGDTRSTNELIF. Here the CDR3 DNA reads TGTGCCTGTGACCCCGTACTGGGGGATACGCGGAGCACCAATGAACTCATCTTT.